A selection of T cell receptor beta chains follows, all from one sample in a study of identical twins. TCRdb passed the 5' RACE reads through MiXCR, listing each CDR3 protein once. The sample lists fewer than 550,000 distinct CDR3 sequences; 14% were seen once. These data were also filed under a second study, of yellow fever vaccine responses in identical twins.

Sequenced sample: CD4+ T cells sorted from blood. The receptor source for this set is a woman between 18 and 29 years old in good health. Both conserved end residues are part of each CDR3. D genes are given only for firm matches. Clone size, where shown, is once, few, many, or a class for clones that have expanded.

CDR3 protein | CDR3 DNA | J gene | clone size | CDR3 length | V gene | D gene
CSVAEGGNTIYF | TGCAGCGTTGCCGAGGGTGGTAACACCATATATTTT | TRBJ1-3 | few | 12 | TRBV29-1 | NA
CASHPGIQETQYF | TGTGCCAGCCACCCTGGGATCCAAGAGACCCAGTACTTC | TRBJ2-5 | few | 13 | TRBV7-8 | NA
CASSFQVPYNEQFF | TGCGCCAGCAGCTTCCAGGTCCCCTACAATGAGCAGTTCTTC | TRBJ2-1 | few | 14 | TRBV5-1 | NA
CASSADPLPPKGAKNIQYF | TGTGCCAGCAGCGCCGACCCTCTTCCCCCAAAAGGGGCCAAAAACATTCAGTACTTC | TRBJ2-4 | NA | 19 | TRBV9 | NA
CASSRGQDISFGPQHF | TGTGCCAGCAGCAGAGGACAGGATATTTCCTTTGGGCCCCAGCATTTT | TRBJ1-5 | NA | 16 | TRBV12-3/TRBV12-4 | TRBD1
CASSVRTGVGTEAFF | TGTGCCAGCAGCGTAAGGACAGGGGTGGGCACTGAAGCTTTCTTT | TRBJ1-1 | NA | 15 | TRBV9 | TRBD1
CASSLGPKNTEAFF | TGCGCCAGCAGCTTAGGACCCAAGAACACTGAAGCTTTCTTT | TRBJ1-1 | NA | 14 | TRBV5-1 | NA
CASSMDRGRETQYF | TGTGCCAGCAGCATGGACCGTGGTCGGGAGACCCAGTACTTC | TRBJ2-5 | NA | 14 | TRBV7-6 | NA
CASSQDRKNTGELFF | TGTGCCAGCAGCCAAGATAGGAAGAACACCGGGGAGCTGTTTTTT | TRBJ2-2 | many | 15 | TRBV3-1 | NA
CASSPWTSQDEQFF | TGTGCCAGCAGTCCATGGACTAGCCAGGATGAGCAGTTCTTC | TRBJ2-1 | NA | 14 | TRBV27 | TRBD2
CASSLLGYTPEQYF | TGTGCCAGCAGTCTACTAGGCTACACCCCCGAGCAGTACTTC | TRBJ2-7 | few | 14 | TRBV27 | NA
CASSQAGLAGDSYEQYF | TGCGCCAGCAGCCAAGCGGGACTAGCGGGAGACTCCTACGAGCAGTACTTC | TRBJ2-7 | few | 17 | TRBV4-1 | TRBD2
CASSQDLPGSNSPLHF | TGCGCCAGCAGCCAAGATCTGCCGGGTAGTAATTCACCCCTCCACTTT | TRBJ1-6 | few | 16 | TRBV4-3 | NA
CASSLQGQGIQYF | TGTGCCAGCAGCTTACAGGGGCAGGGCATTCAGTACTTC | TRBJ2-4 | few | 13 | TRBV7-2 | NA
CATSDRTLGVYNEQFF | TGTGCCACCAGTGATAGGACTCTAGGGGTCTACAATGAGCAGTTCTTC | TRBJ2-1 | NA | 16 | TRBV24-1 | NA
CASSLVEGQRTDTQYF | TGTGCCAGCAGCTTAGTGGAGGGGCAGCGGACAGATACGCAGTATTTT | TRBJ2-3 | NA | 16 | TRBV7-9 | NA
CASSDPGTSGGNYNEQFF | TGTGCCAGCAGCGATCCCGGGACTAGCGGGGGAAATTACAATGAGCAGTTCTTC | TRBJ2-1 | few | 18 | TRBV9 | TRBD2